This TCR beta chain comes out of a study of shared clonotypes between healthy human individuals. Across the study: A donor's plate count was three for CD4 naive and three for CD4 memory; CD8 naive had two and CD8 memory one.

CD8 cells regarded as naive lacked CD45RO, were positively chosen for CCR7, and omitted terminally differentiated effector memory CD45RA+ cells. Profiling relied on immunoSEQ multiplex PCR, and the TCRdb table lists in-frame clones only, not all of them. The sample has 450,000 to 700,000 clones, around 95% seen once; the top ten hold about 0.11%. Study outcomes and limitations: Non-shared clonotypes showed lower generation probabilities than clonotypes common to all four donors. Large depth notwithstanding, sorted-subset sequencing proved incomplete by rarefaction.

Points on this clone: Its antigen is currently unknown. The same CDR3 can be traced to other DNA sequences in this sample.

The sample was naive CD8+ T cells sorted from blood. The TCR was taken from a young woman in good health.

The CDR3 sequence is CASSPSGANVLTF. CDR3 bases: TGTGCCAGCAGTCCTTCTGGGGCCAACGTCCTGACTTTC. This chain uses TRBV27 with TRBJ2-6, with D unclear. V was shortened by 5 bases and J by 1 base, with 3 bases between the two germline ends. The V gene's germline CDR1 is MNHEY and CDR2 SMNVEV (reference sequence). The CDR3 is made up of 13 amino acids.